A selection of T cell receptor beta chains follows, all from one sample in a study of response to subunit inactivated influenza vaccine. In TCRdb, the RT-PCR reads were re-called with MiXCR into one record per CDR3 protein. The sample lists about 570,000 distinct CDR3 sequences, approximately 10% occurring once. The sample was also linked to a second study, of T cells expressing NK-cell markers.

The sample in question was PBMCs from blood, obtained on the day of vaccination. The receptors were gathered from a man over 45 who received an inactivated influenza vaccine. CDR3s include the opening cysteine and the closing phenylalanine or tryptophan. D genes are given only for firm matches. Size values are once, few and many counts, or a class for expanded clones, and some rows have none.

V: TRBV12-3/TRBV12-4; D: TRBD1; size: -; J: TRBJ1-2; DNA: TGTGCCAGCAGTTTACGCACAGGGGGGGATGGCTACACCTTC; CDR3: CASSLRTGGDGYTF
V: TRBV11-2; D: -; size: -; J: TRBJ2-1; DNA: TGTGCCAGCAGCAATCAACAGGACAATGAGCAGTTCTTC; CDR3: CASSNQQDNEQFF
V: TRBV7-2; D: TRBD2; size: -; J: TRBJ2-7; DNA: TGTGCCAGCAGCGAACCGGGACTACCCTCCTACGAGCAGTACTTC; CDR3: CASSEPGLPSYEQYF
V: TRBV5-8; D: TRBD2; size: few; J: TRBJ2-7; DNA: TGTGCCAGCAGCTTGTTTCTAGCGGCGACCACCTACGAGCAGTACTTC; CDR3: CASSLFLAATTYEQYF
V: TRBV7-9; D: TRBD2; size: few; J: TRBJ2-5; DNA: TGTGCCAGCAGCTTGGGACTAGCCGCGGAAGAGACCCAGTACTTC; CDR3: CASSLGLAAEETQYF
V: TRBV9; D: TRBD2; size: few; J: TRBJ2-7; DNA: TGTGCCAGCAGCGTAGGTTCTAGCGGGGATTACGAGCAGTACTTC; CDR3: CASSVGSSGDYEQYF
V: TRBV5-1; D: TRBD1; size: many; J: TRBJ1-2; DNA: TGCGCCAGCAGCTTGGAAGCAGGGGGTGGCTACACCTTC; CDR3: CASSLEAGGGYTF
V: TRBV3-1; D: -; size: -; J: TRBJ2-5; DNA: TGTGCCAGCCGGCAGGAGGGGTGGATGACCCAGTACTTC; CDR3: CASRQEGWMTQYF
V: TRBV7-9; D: -; size: -; J: TRBJ2-3; DNA: TGTGCCAGCAGCTTAGGGGGGTTGCTGAGCACAGATACGCAGTATTTT; CDR3: CASSLGGLLSTDTQYF
V: TRBV4-3; D: -; size: few; J: TRBJ1-3; DNA: TGCGCCAGCAGCCAAGAAGGGGGGACTGGAAACACCATATATTTT; CDR3: CASSQEGGTGNTIYF
V: TRBV15; D: -; size: many; J: TRBJ2-7; DNA: TGTGCCACCAGCCCACAACCGGGTAACGAGCAGTACTTC; CDR3: CATSPQPGNEQYF
V: TRBV6-1; D: -; size: -; J: TRBJ1-1; DNA: TGTGCCAGCAGGGCGGGGCCTCGGACTGAAGCTTTCTTT; CDR3: CASRAGPRTEAFF
V: TRBV6-4; D: TRBD1; size: -; J: TRBJ1-5; DNA: TGTGCCAGCAGTCGCTCGGGACAGTTTTATAGCAATCAGCCCCAGCATTTT; CDR3: CASSRSGQFYSNQPQHF
V: TRBV6-6; D: TRBD2; size: few; J: TRBJ2-2; DNA: TGTGCCACGGGAGGCCGGGACACCGGGGAGCTGTTTTTT; CDR3: CATGGRDTGELFF
V: TRBV29-1; D: -; size: -; J: TRBJ1-2; DNA: TGCAGCGGCCAAAACGCAGGGAACTATGGCTACACCTTC; CDR3: CSGQNAGNYGYTF
V: TRBV21-1; D: -; size: few; J: TRBJ2-3; DNA: TGTGCCAGCAGCAAAGATGTGGGGGGGAGAGATACGCAGTATTTT; CDR3: CASSKDVGGRDTQYF
V: TRBV12-3/TRBV12-4; D: -; size: -; J: TRBJ2-1; DNA: TGTGCCAGCAGTTTCGTGGGACGGGGCAATGAGCAGTTCTTC; CDR3: CASSFVGRGNEQFF
V: TRBV27; D: -; size: -; J: TRBJ2-1; DNA: TGTGCCAGCAGTCCCACCGGGGCGGTGGCCAACAATGAGCAGTTCTTC; CDR3: CASSPTGAVANNEQFF